A selection of T cell receptor beta chains follows, all from one sample in a study of T cell repertoires in cytomegalovirus infection. For these TCRs, the target antigens are not known. Via MiXCR, TCRdb re-called the reads, giving one row per CDR3 protein. The sample has hundreds of thousands of distinct CDR3 sequences; 33% are singletons. The sample here was cultured PBMCs, taken from culture after CMV antigen stimulation. These receptors all come from a human donor in good health (CMV status not recorded). Some clones in this sample may be carry-over from other donors' samples. CDR3s include the opening cysteine and the closing phenylalanine or tryptophan. Fields, in order: clone size, D gene, V gene, J gene, CDR3 DNA, CDR3 protein. D genes are given only for firm matches. Clone size is not always given. Where it is, it says once, few, many or a class for expanded clones.

many,-,TRBV7-6,TRBJ1-1,TGTGCCAGCAGCTTAGGCAGCACTGAAGCTTTCTTT,CASSLGSTEAFF
few,-,TRBV6-2/TRBV6-3,TRBJ2-5,TGTGCCAGCAGCCCCGGGGGATGGGAGACCCAGTACTTC,CASSPGGWETQYF
-,TRBD2,TRBV24-1,TRBJ2-3,TGTGCCACCAGTGATTTTGAGACTAGCGGTATAGATACGCAGTATTTT,CATSDFETSGIDTQYF
-,TRBD1,TRBV19,TRBJ1-5,TGTGCCAGTGCAGGGGGTAACGGCAATCAGCCCCAGCATTTT,CASAGGNGNQPQHF
few,TRBD2,TRBV28,TRBJ2-1,TGTGCCAGCACCCGGGGACTAGCGGGGGGCAATGAGCAGTTCTTC,CASTRGLAGGNEQFF
-,TRBD2,TRBV28,TRBJ2-4,TGTGCCAGCAGTTTGCCTGGACTAGACATTCAGTACTTC,CASSLPGLDIQYF
few,TRBD2,TRBV28,TRBJ2-7,TGTGCCACCGTAGCGGGAGGGGGTTTTACCTACGAGCAGTACTTC,CATVAGGGFTYEQYF
-,-,TRBV2,TRBJ1-5,TGTGCCAGCAGGGAGGTTTTGGCGCCGAACAATCAGCCCCAGCATTTT,CASREVLAPNNQPQHF
few,TRBD1,TRBV19,TRBJ1-3,TGTGCCAGTAAACCGACAGGGGCTGGAAACACCATATATTTT,CASKPTGAGNTIYF
-,-,TRBV9,TRBJ1-2,TGTGCCAGCAGCGTAGAAGGTACGGCTTATGGCTACACCTTC,CASSVEGTAYGYTF
-,-,TRBV5-6,TRBJ2-7,TGTGCCAGCAGCTTACCCGGAGCGGGTGGGGAGTACGAGCAGTACTTC,CASSLPGAGGEYEQYF
-,TRBD1,TRBV6-2/TRBV6-3,TRBJ1-5,TGTGCCAGCAGTGAATTCCAGGGGGCATATCAGCCCCAGCATTTT,CASSEFQGAYQPQHF
few,TRBD1,TRBV10-3,TRBJ2-3,TGTGCCATCAGTGAGAAGACAGGGCGGAAAGATACGCAGTATTTT,CAISEKTGRKDTQYF
many,-,TRBV27,TRBJ2-1,TGTGCCAGCAGTCGGCAGCTTGGCGATGAGCAGTTCTTC,CASSRQLGDEQFF
few,TRBD2,TRBV7-9,TRBJ2-1,TGTGCCAGCAGCCCCCGGGGTAGCGGGAGGGCCCCTGAGCAGTTCTTC,CASSPRGSGRAPEQFF
many,TRBD2,TRBV7-9,TRBJ2-3,TGTGCCAGCAGCTTACCAACTAGCGACGCAGATACGCAGTATTTT,CASSLPTSDADTQYF
-,-,TRBV6-2/TRBV6-3,TRBJ1-5,TGTGCCAGCAGTTTTTCGGGGAGTTACAATCAGCCCCAGCATTTT,CASSFSGSYNQPQHF
-,-,TRBV4-1,TRBJ1-1,TGCGCCAGCAGCAAGGTGGGACGGAGGAACACTGAAGCTTTCTTT,CASSKVGRRNTEAFF
few,-,TRBV7-2,TRBJ2-1,TGTGCCAGCAGCTTAGGACGGGGAGGGGGCAATGAGCAGTTCTTC,CASSLGRGGGNEQFF
-,TRBD2,TRBV2,TRBJ2-3,TGTGCCAGCAGCTTACCTCGGACTAGCGGGAGTGGCGCAGATACGCAGTATTTT,CASSLPRTSGSGADTQYF
-,TRBD1,TRBV28,TRBJ1-2,TGTGCCAGCAGACCTACAGGGGCCTTGGCTAACTATGGCTACACCTTC,CASRPTGALANYGYTF
few,-,TRBV6-6,TRBJ1-1,TGTGCCAGCAAGTTAGATATGATGAACACTGAAGCTTTCTTT,CASKLDMMNTEAFF